This TCR beta chain was observed in a study of blood T cells in healthy people across ages. Notes on the study in general: It was the long-lived donors that had more naive CD4+ cells and higher diversity than aged donors. Older age went with lower TCR beta diversity per million T cells, in a roughly linear way.

Worth noting for this clonotype: Its target is not known.

Trimming stripped 9 bases from V and 3 bases from J, with 18 bases between. The CDR3 runs 14 residues. From germline, CDR1 is MNHEY and CDR2 SVGAGI. Then a second PCR, running about 7 to 11 cycles, was carried out with a sample-barcoded 5' primer and a J-beta primer mix. TCRdb ran MiXCR on the 5' RACE reads and lists one entry per CDR3 protein. The sample lists 780,000 or so distinct CDR3 sequences; 40% to 65% were seen once. The V and J genes are TRBV6-5 and TRBJ2-7; tentative D call: TRBD1 (6 bases). The TCR was taken from an older man in good health. Sequenced material: blood. As DNA, the CDR3 is TGTGCCAGTCGTGGGCAGGGGAGTTACTACGAGCAGTACTTC. Translated: CASRGQGSYYEQYF.